The 31 T cell receptor beta chains below were found in one sample sequenced in a study of graft-versus-host responses after intestinal transplantation. Assay: immunoSEQ multiplex PCR; the TCRdb copy retains only in-frame clones and omits some. The sample shows tens of thousands of clones, approximately 90% of them seen only once. Their target antigens are unknown. The material sequenced was unstimulated CD8+ T cells sorted from spleen or lymph node cells, taken before transplant. All receptors come from a human donor who was the organ donor for an intestinal transplant.

This sequence joins TRBV11-2 and TRBJ1-2; 9 bases match TRBD1. This CDR3 is built from 12 residues. Trimming cost V 9 bases and J 8 bases; bases outside gene matches: 7. The V gene's germline CDR1 is SGHAT and CDR2 FQNNGV. CDR3 sequence: CASTGGVWGYTF. In nucleotides, the CDR3 is TGTGCCAGTACAGGGGGCGTCTGGGGCTACACCTTC.

V usage is TRBV20-1 and J usage is TRBJ1-2, with D hard to call. The CDR3 is made up of 10 amino acids. Germline values: CDR1 DFQATT, CDR2 SNEGSKA (reference sequence). As DNA, the CDR3 is TGCACATGGGGTCTCTGCGGCTACACCTTC. Translation: CTWGLCGYTF.

The rearrangement links TRBV7-8 to TRBJ1-5; 9 bases line up with TRBD1. V lost 3 bases and J lost 5; bases outside the gene matches: 8. Germline CDR1 and CDR2: SGHVS and FQNEAQ. The CDR3 extends over 16 amino acids. This CDR3 reads CASSLQPGQGHQPQHF. In DNA, the CDR3 is TGTGCCAGCAGCTTGCAACCGGGACAGGGACATCAGCCCCAGCATTTT.

The rearrangement links TRBV4-1 to TRBJ2-1, with 10 nucleotides matching TRBD2. The germline V gene has CDR1 MGHRA and CDR2 YSYEKL. The V and J ends lost 1 base and 4 bases, in that order; junction bases with no gene match: 4. The CDR3 sequence is 16 residues long. CDR3 protein: CASSQARTSGYNEQFF. CDR3 coding DNA: TGCGCCAGCAGCCAAGCCCGGACTAGCGGTTACAATGAGCAGTTCTTC.

Turning to this clone: The sample carries other DNA sequences with the same CDR3. CDR3 sequence reads: CASRGGSSYEQYF. CDR3 DNA: TGTGCCAGTCGGGGGGGGAGCTCCTACGAGCAGTACTTC. The chain recombines TRBV6-1 with TRBJ2-7; 8 bases agree with TRBD2. Germline CDR1 is MNHNS and CDR2 is SASEGT. V was clipped by 9 bases and J by 0 bases; unmatched bases: 4. There are 13 residues in the CDR3.

The V and J genes are TRBV25-1 and TRBJ2-1; D not resolved. CDR1 and CDR2 from the germline V gene are MGHDK and SYGVNS. V lost 2 bases, J lost 4 bases, and 9 bases lay in between. The length of the CDR3 is 14 residues. The CDR3 DNA sequence: TGTGCCAGCAGTGAACGTGGCGAGTACAATGAGCAGTTCTTC. Amino acid sequence: CASSERGEYNEQFF.

The chain carries TRBV7-3 and TRBJ2-3, with 11 bases that match TRBD2. The length of the CDR3 is 16 residues. V shed 5 bases and J 2 bases; nucleotides not matched to a gene: 6. CDR1 and CDR2 (germline): SGHTA, FQGTGA. CDR3 loop: CASSPGTSGFTDTQYF. For the CDR3, the DNA is TGTGCCAGCAGCCCCGGGACTAGCGGTTTCACAGATACGCAGTATTTT.

The chain carries TRBV4-1 and TRBJ1-1; the D is unclear. V was cut by 1 base and J by 7 bases, with 10 bases left in between. CDR3 length equals 13 residues. The germline CDR1 and CDR2 sequences are MGHRA and YSYEKL. The CDR3 region has the DNA TGCGCCAGCAGCCAAGGTAGGAAGGGTGAAGCTTTCTTT. Translation gives CASSQGRKGEAFF.

This clone occurred a few times. This sequence joins TRBV18 and TRBJ1-2; D ambiguous. V was shortened by 3 bases and J by 8 bases, with 10 bases between the two germline ends. Germline CDR1 KGHSH, CDR2 LQKENI. CDR3 length equals 12 residues. The CDR3 DNA follows: TGTGCCAGCTCACCCGACACCAAAGGCTACACCTTC. Translating gives CASSPDTKGYTF.

The chain joins TRBV9 to TRBJ1-3; 8 bases fit TRBD1. CDR3 length equals 17 residues. J gave up 2 bases and V 4 bases, and 11 bases lay outside the gene matches. CDR1 SGDLS and CDR2 YYNGEE come from the germline V gene. The CDR3 DNA reads TGTGCCAGCAGCCCCCGGGACAGGTTCTTTGCTGGAAACACCATATATTTT. It is translated as CASSPRDRFFAGNTIYF. Combining the CDR3 with reference TRBV9 and TRBJ1-3 gives the whole variable domain DSGVTQTPKHLITATGQRVTLRCSPRSGDLSVYWYQQSLDQGLQFLIQYYNGEERAKGNILERFSAQQFPDLHSELNLSSLELGDSALYFCASSPRDRFFAGNTIYFGEGSWLTVV.

This clone was counted only a few times. This chain links TRBV7-9 with TRBJ1-4; D is undetermined. Germline loops: CDR1 SEHNR, CDR2 FQNEAQ (reference sequence). The germline V and J ends were trimmed by 3 bases and 0 bases, with 5 bases remaining between them. There are 14 residues in the CDR3. This chain's CDR3 is CASSFTATNEKLFF. The CDR3 DNA sequence: TGTGCCAGCAGCTTTACTGCAACTAATGAAAAACTGTTTTTT.

This clone has only one observation. Germline and junction disagree at one end, which may indicate a read error. Other DNA sequences of this sample code for an identical CDR3. The rearrangement links TRBV7-9 to TRBJ2-5; 8 bases align to TRBD2. The CDR3 is 16 amino acids. Per germline, CDR1 SEHNR and CDR2 FQNEAQ (reference sequence). The CDR3 is CASSPLGAGDQETQYF. The CDR3 nucleotides are TGCGCCAGCAGCCCCCTGGGAGCGGGGGACCAAGAGACCCAGTACTTC.

V usage is TRBV6-5 and J usage is TRBJ2-1; D is perhaps TRBD2 (7 bases). The CDR3 length is 13 residues. Germline assignment: CDR1 MNHEY and CDR2 SVGAGI. The V end lost 8 bases, the J end lost 7 bases, and 15 bases lay between the germline ends. CDR3 sequence (DNA): TGTGCCAGCTGGTTTGCGGGGGCTAATGAGCAGTTCTTC. It codes for CASWFAGANEQFF.

The chain links TRBV27 to TRBJ2-1; 7 bases are shared with TRBD1. The ends lost 7 bases at V and 3 bases at J; junction bases unmatched: 9. This CDR3 has 15 amino acids. Germline lookup yields CDR1 MNHEY and CDR2 SMNVEV (reference sequence). The CDR3 protein is CASTLGGLDYNEQFF. CDR3 sequence (DNA): TGTGCCAGCACCCTAGGGGGCCTAGACTACAATGAGCAGTTCTTC.

This clone appeared a single time. The rearrangement joins TRBV29-1 to TRBJ1-1; TRBD1 agrees at 7 bases. Germline values: CDR1 SQVTM, CDR2 ANQGSEA. This CDR3 spans 13 amino acids. After removal of 7 bases from V and 0 bases from J, the junction contained 5 bases not matched to a gene. The CDR3 sequence: CSGRTGMNTEAFF. CDR3 nucleotide sequence: TGCAGCGGGAGGACAGGTATGAACACTGAAGCTTTCTTT.

The rearrangement joins TRBV29-1 to TRBJ1-2; D gene ambiguous. V shed 6 bases and J shed 4 bases, with 15 bases lying between them. The germline V gene has CDR1 SQVTM and CDR2 ANQGSEA. This CDR3 contains 13 residues. The CDR3 DNA is TGCAGCGTGCGCTCGGCAGATGGCTATGGCTACACCTTC. Translation: CSVRSADGYGYTF.

This clone was detected once. The gene calls are TRBV5-5 and TRBJ2-1; D remains unclear. Per germline, CDR1 SGHKS and CDR2 YYEKEE (reference sequence). The CDR3 runs 14 residues. The V gene lost 0 bases and the J gene lost 4 bases, with 8 bases spanning the gap. CDR3 in amino acids: CASSLAGRYNEQFF. CDR3 in DNA: TGTGCCAGCAGCTTGGCCGGACGGTACAATGAGCAGTTCTTC.

This clone was seen a few times. The gene calls are TRBV5-4 and TRBJ2-5, with TRBD1 matching over 8 bases. The DNA end lines up better with TRBJ2-7; the J call may be wrong. Per the germline V gene, CDR1 is SGHNT and CDR2 is YYREEE (reference sequence). The CDR3 has 19 residues. CDR3 loop: CASSFLTGADALPTYEQYF. The CDR3 coding sequence is TGTGCCAGCAGCTTCCTGACAGGGGCGGACGCCCTCCCAACCTACGAGCAGTACTTC.

Note on this clone: The identical CDR3 is also encoded by other nucleotide sequences in the sample. The chain carries TRBV19 and TRBJ2-3; 7 nucleotides agree with TRBD2. The CDR3 extends over 13 amino acids. J gave up 3 bases and V 7 bases, and 4 bases lay outside the gene matches. In germline, CDR1 is LNHDA, CDR2 SQIVND (reference sequence). This CDR3 is CASNGGRTDTQYF. The CDR3 DNA follows: TGTGCCAGTAATGGCGGGAGAACAGATACGCAGTATTTT.

The chain links TRBV6-5 to TRBJ1-4, with TRBD1 matching 8 bases. Germline V gene lookup returns CDR1 MNHEY and CDR2 SVGAGI. The CDR3 is 12 amino acids. Trimming cost V 5 bases and J 11 bases; bases outside gene matches: 4. CDR3 sequence (DNA): TGTGCCAGCAGTAAGACAGGGGAGAAACTGTTTTTT. Translated, it gives CASSKTGEKLFF.

V gene TRBV7-9 combines with J gene TRBJ1-2; D might be TRBD1 (6 bases). The CDR3 is 15 amino acids. CDR1 and CDR2 (germline): SEHNR, FQNEAQ (reference sequence). Trimming pared 4 bases from V and 2 bases from J, leaving 14 bases between. The CDR3 region is CASSSTKTGNYGYTF. The CDR3 DNA follows: TGTGCCAGCAGCTCTACAAAAACAGGGAACTATGGCTACACCTTC.

This rearrangement joins TRBV7-9 to TRBJ2-7; D is perhaps TRBD1 (6 bases). The CDR3 is made up of 13 amino acids. Germline values: CDR1 SEHNR, CDR2 FQNEAQ (reference sequence). Trimming cost V 6 bases and J 1 base, with 10 bases left between them. Here the CDR3 DNA reads TGTGCCAGCAGGCAAGGACAGTCCTACGAGCAGTACTTC. Its protein is CASRQGQSYEQYF.

Turning to this clone: This may be a read error, as it is one base from a much larger clone. Other nucleotide sequences in the sample specify the same CDR3. V usage is TRBV6-5 and J usage is TRBJ1-2; possibly TRBD1 for D (5 bases). The CDR3 length is 14 residues. Germline V gene data show CDR1 as MNHEY and CDR2 as SVGAGI. V was trimmed by 2 bases and J by 5 bases, leaving 12 bases between them. The DNA for the CDR3 is TGTGCCAGCAGTTACGGGGCAGAACTGTATGGCTACACCTTC. Translating it yields CASSYGAELYGYTF.

The V gene is TRBV12-5, the J gene TRBJ2-5; 14 nucleotides match TRBD2. The J call may be incorrect, as the DNA end agrees better with TRBJ2-7. CDR1 LGHNT and CDR2 FRNRAP come from the germline V gene. The CDR3 totals 16 residues. The chain's CDR3 is CASGLGPGLAGDEQYF. The CDR3 coding sequence is TGTGCTAGTGGTTTGGGGCCGGGACTAGCGGGAGACGAGCAGTACTTC.

Turning to this clone: A read error may explain this, as a much larger clone is one base away. J is TRBJ1-4 and V is TRBV6-6; D is ambiguous. Germline V gene data show CDR1 as MNHNY and CDR2 as SVGAGI (reference sequence). There are 13 residues in the CDR3. The CDR3 DNA reads as TGTGCCGGCAGTTACTCAGCTAATGAAAAACTGTTTTTT. Encoded protein: CAGSYSANEKLFF.

The chain uses TRBV7-6 and TRBJ1-1; unclear D gene. Trimming pared 1 base from V and 3 bases from J, leaving 15 bases between. Germline assignment: CDR1 SGHVS and CDR2 FNYEAQ. This CDR3 region has 16 residues. The CDR3 sequence is CASSLDSVSGDTEAFF. The CDR3 region has the DNA TGTGCCAGCAGCTTAGACTCGGTCTCCGGGGACACTGAAGCTTTCTTT.

The V call is TRBV7-3, the J call TRBJ2-2, with 13 positions matching TRBD2. This CDR3 region has 16 residues. The V segment lost 5 bases and the J segment 4 bases; nucleotides outside the gene matches: 4. Per the germline V gene, CDR1 is SGHTA and CDR2 is FQGTGA. The CDR3 spells CASSTGLAGATGELFF. CDR3 coding DNA: TGTGCCAGCAGCACAGGACTAGCGGGGGCCACCGGGGAGCTGTTTTTT.

The rearrangement uses TRBV5-6 and TRBJ1-1, with 8 nucleotides matching TRBD1. V gave up 1 base and J gave up 1 base; unmatched junction bases: 12. The CDR3 runs 18 residues. Germline V gene lookup returns CDR1 SGHDT and CDR2 YYEEEE. The CDR3 reads CASSLWSLRTGRNTEAFF. The CDR3 DNA reads TGTGCCAGCAGCTTGTGGAGTCTCAGGACAGGGCGGAACACTGAAGCTTTCTTT.

This clone has only one observation. V and J are TRBV25-1 and TRBJ2-7, with 7 positions matching TRBD2. J gave up 2 bases and V 3 bases, and 7 bases lay outside the gene matches. The germline V gene has CDR1 MGHDK and CDR2 SYGVNS. The CDR3 has 15 residues. CDR3 sequence (DNA): TGTGCCAGCAGTGACTTGTTTGCGGGGGCCTACGAGCAGTACTTC. This sequence encodes CASSDLFAGAYEQYF.

The chain links TRBV4-1 to TRBJ2-1; 13 bases agree with TRBD2. CDR1 is MGHRA and CDR2 is YSYEKL in the germline V gene. Trimming removed 0 bases from V and 6 bases from J; junction bases left unmatched: 5. The CDR3 covers 17 residues. The CDR3: CASSQDPGLAGTNEQFF. The CDR3 nucleotides are TGCGCCAGCAGCCAAGACCCGGGACTAGCGGGGACCAATGAGCAGTTCTTC.

This clone was observed a handful of times. V usage is TRBV7-9 and J usage is TRBJ1-1; D ambiguous. The CDR3 extends over 13 amino acids. CDR1 is SEHNR and CDR2 is FQNEAQ in the germline V gene (reference sequence). V was shortened by 3 bases and J by 3 bases, with 8 bases between the two germline ends. The CDR3 reads CASSFEGDTEAFF. CDR3 in DNA: TGTGCCAGCAGCTTTGAGGGCGACACTGAAGCTTTCTTT.